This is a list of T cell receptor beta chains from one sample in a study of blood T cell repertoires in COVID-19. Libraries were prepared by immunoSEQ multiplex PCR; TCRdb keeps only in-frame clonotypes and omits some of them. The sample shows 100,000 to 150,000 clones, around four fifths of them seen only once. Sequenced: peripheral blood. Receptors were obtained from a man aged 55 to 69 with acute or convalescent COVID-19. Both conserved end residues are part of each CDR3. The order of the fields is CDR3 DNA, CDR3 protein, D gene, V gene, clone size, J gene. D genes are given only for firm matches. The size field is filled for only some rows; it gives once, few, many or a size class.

TGTGCCAGCAAGCGGGCTGCTAGCTCCTACAATGAGCAGTTCTTC CASKRAASSYNEQFF - TRBV2 - TRBJ2-1
TGTGCCAGCTCACCCGGGACAGTCTACGAGCAGTACTTC CASSPGTVYEQYF TRBD1 TRBV18 - TRBJ2-7
TGTGCCAGCAGCCCCAGCCAGGGTGACTCCTACGAGCAGTACTTC CASSPSQGDSYEQYF - TRBV6-5 - TRBJ2-7
TGTGCCAGCAGAGATTGGACAGAGAACACTGAAGCTTTCTTT CASRDWTENTEAFF - TRBV6-5 - TRBJ1-1
TGTGCCAGCAGCAATCCGGACAGGGTGTCCTACAATGAGCAGTTCTTC CASSNPDRVSYNEQFF - TRBV21-1 once TRBJ2-1
TGTGCCAGCAGTTTATCTAGACTTCACACCGGGGAGCTGTTTTTT CASSLSRLHTGELFF - TRBV27 once TRBJ2-2
TGTGCCAGCAGTCGAGACGGACACAAACTAGGAAACACCATATATTTT CASSRDGHKLGNTIYF - TRBV6-2/TRBV6-3 once TRBJ1-3
TGCGCCAGCAGCTCCATGACAGGGGGGAACTACGAGCAGTACTTC CASSSMTGGNYEQYF TRBD1 TRBV5-1 - TRBJ2-7
TGTGCCAGCAGCCTGGGACAGTTCAACGGGGAGACCCAGTACTTC CASSLGQFNGETQYF TRBD1 TRBV5-6 - TRBJ2-5
TGTGCCAGCGTTGCGGGAGGGGGCACAGATACGCAGTATTTT CASVAGGGTDTQYF TRBD2 TRBV6-5 - TRBJ2-3
TGTGCCAGCAGTTTAACCTGGACTAGCGGGAACTACGAGCAGTACTTC CASSLTWTSGNYEQYF TRBD2 TRBV27 - TRBJ2-7
TGCGCCAGTCGTCGGAACAGGGAGTCTCGAAATGAGCAGTTCTTC CASRRNRESRNEQFF - TRBV5-1 - TRBJ2-1
TGTGCCAGCAGCTTAGGTACACAGCCCCAGCATTTT CASSLGTQPQHF - TRBV7-9 medium-sized TRBJ1-5
TGTGCCAGCTCCCGGCTGCGGGGTAGGGATTCACCCCTCCACTTT CASSRLRGRDSPLHF - TRBV18 - TRBJ1-6